This is a list of T cell receptor beta chains from one sample in a study of a mutant IDH1 vaccine in newly diagnosed glioma. TCRdb keeps only in-frame clones here, not all; method: immunoSEQ multiplex PCR. The sample holds about 130,000 clones; about four fifths are singletons and the top ten take 5% to 6%. Their antigens are not known. The input for sequencing was PBMCs, taken from a glioma patient whose treatment included an IDH1 peptide vaccine. The receptor source for this set is a man aged 35-49 years with glioma. Both conserved end residues are part of each CDR3. A D gene is named only where the DNA matches it firmly. Where a row states a size, it is once, few, many or the class of an expanded clone; other rows omit it.

v_gene	j_gene	d_gene	abundance	CDR3aa	CDR3nt
TRBV19	TRBJ1-1	.	.	CASSSRTENTEAFF	TGTGCCAGTAGTTCAAGGACAGAGAACACTGAAGCTTTCTTT
TRBV7-9	TRBJ2-3	.	.	CASSFRVAGTDTQYF	TGTGCCAGCAGCTTCAGGGTGGCGGGAACAGATACGCAGTATTTT
TRBV11-2	TRBJ2-1	.	.	CASSLGGILNEQFF	TGTGCCAGCAGCTTAGGGGGGATTCTGAATGAGCAGTTCTTC
TRBV5-4	TRBJ2-7	TRBD1	.	CATGQGAGEQYF	TGTGCCACGGGACAGGGGGCTGGCGAGCAGTACTTC
TRBV7-2	TRBJ2-1	TRBD2	.	CASSEPGLGVHEQFF	TGTGCCAGCAGCGAACCGGGACTAGGCGTCCATGAGCAGTTCTTC
TRBV7-9	TRBJ2-7	.	.	CASGAGILREQYF	TGTGCCAGTGGGGCAGGGATCCTACGAGAGCAGTACTTC
TRBV7-9	TRBJ2-2	TRBD1	few	CASSSSSGQGNRELFF	TGTGCCAGCAGCTCAAGCTCGGGACAGGGGAACAGGGAGCTGTTTTTT
TRBV5-5	TRBJ1-2	TRBD1	.	CASSATGDYGYTF	TGTGCCAGCAGCGCGACAGGGGACTATGGCTACACCTTC
TRBV10-3	TRBJ1-3	.	few	CAITEGNSGNTIYF	TGTGCCATCACTGAGGGGAACTCTGGAAACACCATATATTTT
TRBV4-1	TRBJ2-3	.	.	CASSQDVADTQYF	TGCGCCAGCAGCCAAGACGTGGCAGATACGCAGTATTTT
TRBV30	TRBJ2-4	TRBD1	.	CACKTGTGGEWGAKNIQYF	TGTGCCTGTAAAACCGGGACAGGGGGTGAGTGGGGTGCCAAAAACATTCAGTACTTC
TRBV18	TRBJ1-5	.	.	CASSLRRGSAQPQHF	TGTGCCAGCTCCCTTCGACGAGGCAGTGCTCAGCCCCAGCATTTT
TRBV4-3	TRBJ2-2	.	.	CASSHLAPGELFF	TGCGCCAGCAGCCACCTAGCTCCCGGGGAGCTGTTTTTT
TRBV4-3	TRBJ2-5	.	.	CASSQNTGGETQYF	TGCGCCAGCAGCCAGAACACAGGAGGGGAGACCCAGTACTTC
TRBV5-6	TRBJ2-1	TRBD2	once	CASSDQREGRGEQFF	TGTGCCAGCAGCGACCAGCGGGAGGGCCGGGGTGAGCAGTTCTTC
TRBV7-2	TRBJ2-7	.	.	CASSSIKDYEQYF	TGTGCCAGCAGCTCCATTAAAGACTACGAGCAGTACTTC
TRBV19	TRBJ2-3	TRBD2	once	CASSPGRRLAGLDTQYF	TGTGCCAGTAGTCCCGGACGACGACTAGCGGGGTTAGATACGCAGTATTTT
TRBV7-8	TRBJ2-4	.	.	CASRGVKNIQYF	TGTGCCAGCAGGGGGGTCAAAAACATTCAGTACTTC
TRBV9	TRBJ1-1	TRBD1	.	CASSLQGRTEAFF	TGTGCCAGCAGCCTACAGGGGCGCACTGAAGCTTTCTTT
TRBV14	TRBJ2-1	.	.	CASSQSVTGRYNEQFF	TGTGCCAGCAGCCAAAGTGTAACGGGGAGATACAATGAGCAGTTCTTC